Listed here are 6 T cell receptor beta chains from one sample, sequenced in a study of blood T cell repertoires in COVID-19 (dated by TCRdb to 2018 to 2020). The method behind the library was the immunoSEQ multiplex PCR assay. TCRdb stores this immuneACCESS table with in-frame sequences only. Part of the clones is absent; in the studies checked, under half of the shortfall reflects unresolved V genes, and no reason is known for the rest. Across this sample there are tens of thousands of clones, with about nine tenths seen only once. In total, the top ten clones hold 4.9% of the sample. Sequencing was carried out using peripheral blood. The receptors derive from a man aged 45-65 years with active or convalescent COVID-19.

This clone showed up just a few times. V gene TRBV10-2 combines with J gene TRBJ2-7; 16 bases are a match to TRBD2. With V trimmed by 2 bases and J by 3 bases, 4 bases remained unmatched. This CDR3 is 17 amino acids long. CDR1 and CDR2 from the germline V gene are WSHSY and SAAADI. CDR3 DNA: TGCGCCAGCAGTGAGCCGGGACTAGCGGGGGGGGGCTACGAGCAGTACTTC. This sequence encodes CASSEPGLAGGGYEQYF.

The rearrangement links TRBV12-3 or TRBV12-4 to TRBJ1-1; D gene uncertain. Trimming left V 7 bases short and J 0 bases short, with 9 bases between. The CDR3 runs to 13 residues. CDR3 protein: CASTLTVNTEAFF. CDR3 nucleotide sequence: TGTGCCAGCACCTTAACGGTGAACACTGAAGCTTTCTTT.

This clone was seen a handful of times. The gene calls are TRBV10-2 and TRBJ1-1; the D is unclear. CDR1 and CDR2 (germline): WSHSY, SAAADI. V was cut by 5 bases and J by 2 bases, with 6 bases left in between. There are 12 residues in the CDR3. CDR3 region: CASSPGNTEAFF. CDR3 in DNA: TGCGCCAGCAGTCCAGGTAACACTGAAGCTTTCTTT.

The chain couples TRBV6-5 to TRBJ2-1, with 9 nucleotides matching TRBD1. J was trimmed by 7 bases and V by 4 bases; bases with no gene match: 8. The CDR3 has 15 amino acids. Germline loops: CDR1 MNHEY, CDR2 SVGAGI. The CDR3 spells CASSSGQGGKNEQFF. CDR3 nucleotides: TGTGCCAGCAGTTCGGGACAGGGTGGTAAGAATGAGCAGTTCTTC.

J is TRBJ2-3 and V is TRBV2, with 8 bases aligning to TRBD2. Germline V gene lookup returns CDR1 SNHLY and CDR2 FYNNEI. The V and J ends lost 7 bases and 1 base, in that order; junction bases with no gene match: 1. The CDR3 spans 13 residues. The CDR3 reads CASNSGGTDTQYF. The CDR3 nucleotides are TGTGCCAGCAATAGCGGGGGCACAGATACGCAGTATTTT.

The rearrangement uses TRBV28 and TRBJ2-3, with D tentatively TRBD2 (6 bases). This CDR3 has 12 amino acids. Germline V lookup: CDR1 MDHEN, CDR2 SYDVKM. V was cut by 2 bases and J by 11 bases, with 11 bases left in between. CDR3 protein: CASSLGGLRQYF. The CDR3 DNA sequence: TGTGCCAGCAGTTTAGGGGGACTGAGGCAGTATTTT.